This TCR beta chain was found in a study of blood T cell repertoires in COVID-19. This clone appeared once. The V gene's germline CDR1 is LGHNA and CDR2 YSLEER. V lost 1 base to trimming and J lost 4 bases; unmatched junction nucleotides: 3. The length of the CDR3 is 16 residues. Original analysis: Amplification of reference gene primers was used by the study to estimate nucleated cell counts. The assay was immunoSEQ multiplex PCR, and TCRdb's table has in-frame clones only and misses some. V, J and clone size are those of that table, while D and trimming were read from the DNA. The repertoire has 290,000 or so clones, 70% to 90% of them found once; the top ten carry around 1.4%.

The specimen was peripheral blood. The V and J genes are TRBV4-3 and TRBJ2-3; TRBD2 matches at 12 bases. The receptor comes from a man between 70 and 80 years old with acute or convalescent COVID-19. CDR3 nucleotide sequence: TGCGCCAGCAGCCAAGTAACTAGCGGGGGGCCAGATACGCAGTATTTT. Protein sequence: CASSQVTSGGPDTQYF.